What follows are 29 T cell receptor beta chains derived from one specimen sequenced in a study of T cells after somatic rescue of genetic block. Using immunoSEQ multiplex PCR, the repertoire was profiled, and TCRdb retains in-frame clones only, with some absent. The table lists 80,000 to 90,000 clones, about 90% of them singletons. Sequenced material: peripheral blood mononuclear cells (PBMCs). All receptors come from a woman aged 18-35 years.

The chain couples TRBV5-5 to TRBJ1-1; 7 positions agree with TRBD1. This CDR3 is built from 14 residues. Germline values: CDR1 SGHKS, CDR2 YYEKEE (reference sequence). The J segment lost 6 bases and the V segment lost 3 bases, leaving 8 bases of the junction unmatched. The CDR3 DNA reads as TGTGCCAGCAGCTCACCAGACAGGGTCCCTGAAGCTTTCTTT. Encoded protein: CASSSPDRVPEAFF.

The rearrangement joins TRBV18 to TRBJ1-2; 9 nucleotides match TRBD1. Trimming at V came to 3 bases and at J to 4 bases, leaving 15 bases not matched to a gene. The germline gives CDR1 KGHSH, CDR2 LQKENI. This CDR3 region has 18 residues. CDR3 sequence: CASSPSREQGALAYGYTF. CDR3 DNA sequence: TGTGCCAGCTCACCCTCGCGCGAACAGGGGGCCCTGGCCTATGGCTACACCTTC.

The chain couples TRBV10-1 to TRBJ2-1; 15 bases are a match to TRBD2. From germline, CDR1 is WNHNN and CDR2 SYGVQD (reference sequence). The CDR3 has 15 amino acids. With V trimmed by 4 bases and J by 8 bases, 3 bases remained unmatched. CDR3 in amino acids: CASSGTSGRAYEQFF. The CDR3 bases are TGCGCCAGCAGTGGGACTAGCGGGAGGGCCTATGAGCAGTTCTTC.

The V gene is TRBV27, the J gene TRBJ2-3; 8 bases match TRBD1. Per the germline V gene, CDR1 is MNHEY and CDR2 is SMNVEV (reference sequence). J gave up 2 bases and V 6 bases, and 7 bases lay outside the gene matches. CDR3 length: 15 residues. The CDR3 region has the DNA TGTGCCAGCAGCACCCTGGGACAGGTCACAGATACGCAGTATTTT. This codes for CASSTLGQVTDTQYF.

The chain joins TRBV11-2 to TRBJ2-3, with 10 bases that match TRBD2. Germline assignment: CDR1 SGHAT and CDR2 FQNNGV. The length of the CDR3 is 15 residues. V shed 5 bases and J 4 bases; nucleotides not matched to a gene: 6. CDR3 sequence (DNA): TGTGCCAGCAGCGCCGCGCTAGCGGGAGCAGATACGCAGTATTTT. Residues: CASSAALAGADTQYF.

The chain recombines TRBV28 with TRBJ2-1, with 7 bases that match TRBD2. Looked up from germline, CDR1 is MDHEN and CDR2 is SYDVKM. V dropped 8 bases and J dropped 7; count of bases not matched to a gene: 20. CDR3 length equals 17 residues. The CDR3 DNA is TGTGCCAGCTCTTTATCCCTGGCCGCGGGAGTATATAATGAGCAGTTCTTC. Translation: CASSLSLAAGVYNEQFF.

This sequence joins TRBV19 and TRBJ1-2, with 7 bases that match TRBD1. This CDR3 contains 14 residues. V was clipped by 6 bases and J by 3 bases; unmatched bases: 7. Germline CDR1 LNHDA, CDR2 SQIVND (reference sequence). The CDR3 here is CASRQIGTDYGYTF. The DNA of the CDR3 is TGTGCCAGTAGACAGATCGGGACAGACTATGGCTACACCTTC.

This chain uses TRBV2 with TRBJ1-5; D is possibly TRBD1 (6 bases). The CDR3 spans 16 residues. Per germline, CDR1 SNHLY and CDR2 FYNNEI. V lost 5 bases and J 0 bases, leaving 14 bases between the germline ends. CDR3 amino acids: CASSPDRTHSNQPQHF. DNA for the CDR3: TGTGCCAGCAGTCCCGACAGGACTCATAGCAATCAGCCCCAGCATTTT.

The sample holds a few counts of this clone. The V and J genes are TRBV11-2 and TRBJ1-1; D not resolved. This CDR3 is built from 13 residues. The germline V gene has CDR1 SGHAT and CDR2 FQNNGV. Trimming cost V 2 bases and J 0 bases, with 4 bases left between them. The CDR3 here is CASSLLLNTEAFF. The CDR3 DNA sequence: TGTGCCAGCAGCTTACTCCTGAACACTGAAGCTTTCTTT.

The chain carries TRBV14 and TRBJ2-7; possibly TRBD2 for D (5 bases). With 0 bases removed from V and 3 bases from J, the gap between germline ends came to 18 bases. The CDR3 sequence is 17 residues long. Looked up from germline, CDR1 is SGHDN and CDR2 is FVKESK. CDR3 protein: CASSQDFRGRVSYEQYF. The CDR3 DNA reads TGTGCCAGCAGCCAAGATTTTCGGGGTCGGGTGAGCTACGAGCAGTACTTC.

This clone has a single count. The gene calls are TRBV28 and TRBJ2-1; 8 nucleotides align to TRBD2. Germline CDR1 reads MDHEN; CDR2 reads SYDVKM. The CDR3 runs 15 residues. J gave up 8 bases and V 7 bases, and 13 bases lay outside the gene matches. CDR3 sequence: CASTPGGGRRYEQFF. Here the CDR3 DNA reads TGTGCCAGCACCCCCGGGGGCGGGAGGAGGTATGAGCAGTTCTTC.

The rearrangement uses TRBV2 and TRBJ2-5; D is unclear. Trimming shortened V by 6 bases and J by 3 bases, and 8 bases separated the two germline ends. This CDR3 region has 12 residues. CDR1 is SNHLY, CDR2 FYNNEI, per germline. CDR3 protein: CASSPREETQYF. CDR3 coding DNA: TGTGCCAGCAGCCCACGGGAAGAGACCCAGTACTTC.

The CDR3 DNA reads TGTGCCAGCAGCGACTACCACCCGGGACAGAATTCGCCCGAAGAGCAGTTCTTC. Translation: CASSDYHPGQNSPEEQFF. The chain has TRBV11-2 and TRBJ2-1; 7 nucleotides match TRBD1. CDR1 and CDR2 from the germline V gene are SGHAT and FQNNGV. The CDR3 consists of 18 residues. J lost 10 bases, V lost 5 bases, and 23 bases had no gene match.

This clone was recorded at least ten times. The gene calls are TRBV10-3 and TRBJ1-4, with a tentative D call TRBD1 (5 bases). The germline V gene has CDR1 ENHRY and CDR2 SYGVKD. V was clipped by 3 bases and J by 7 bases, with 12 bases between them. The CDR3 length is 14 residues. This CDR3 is CAISDGGESEKLFF. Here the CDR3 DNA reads TGTGCCATCAGTGATGGGGGGGAGAGTGAAAAACTGTTTTTT.

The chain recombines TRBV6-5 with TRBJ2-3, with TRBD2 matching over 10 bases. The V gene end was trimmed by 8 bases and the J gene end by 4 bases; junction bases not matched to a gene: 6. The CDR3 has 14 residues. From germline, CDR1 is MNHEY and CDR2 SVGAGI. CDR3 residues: CASGLAAYADTQYF. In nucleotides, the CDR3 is TGTGCCAGCGGACTAGCGGCTTATGCAGATACGCAGTATTTT.

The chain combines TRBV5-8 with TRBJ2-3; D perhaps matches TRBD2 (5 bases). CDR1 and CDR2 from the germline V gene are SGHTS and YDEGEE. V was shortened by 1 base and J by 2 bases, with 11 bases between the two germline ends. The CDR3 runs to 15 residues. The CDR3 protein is CASSLRGRYTDTQYF. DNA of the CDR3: TGTGCCAGCAGCTTGCGAGGGCGGTACACAGATACGCAGTATTTT. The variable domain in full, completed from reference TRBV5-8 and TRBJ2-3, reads EAGVTQSPTHLIKTRGQQATLRCSPISGHTSVYWYQQALGLGLQFLLWYDEGEERNRGNFPPRFSGRQFPNYSSELNVNALELEDSALYLCASSLRGRYTDTQYFGPGTRLTVL.

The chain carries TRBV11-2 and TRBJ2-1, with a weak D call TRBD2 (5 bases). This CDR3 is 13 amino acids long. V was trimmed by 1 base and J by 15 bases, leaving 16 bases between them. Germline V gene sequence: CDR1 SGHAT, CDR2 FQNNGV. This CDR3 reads CASSLVPGTEGFF. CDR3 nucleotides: TGTGCCAGCAGCTTAGTACCTGGAACTGAGGGGTTCTTC.

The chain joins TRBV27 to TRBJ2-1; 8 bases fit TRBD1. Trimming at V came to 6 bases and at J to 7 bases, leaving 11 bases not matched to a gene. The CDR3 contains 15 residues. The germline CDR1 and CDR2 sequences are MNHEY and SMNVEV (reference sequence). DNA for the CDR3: TGTGCCAGCAGCTTTCCGGGACAGGACGGGAATGAGCAGTTCTTC. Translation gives CASSFPGQDGNEQFF.

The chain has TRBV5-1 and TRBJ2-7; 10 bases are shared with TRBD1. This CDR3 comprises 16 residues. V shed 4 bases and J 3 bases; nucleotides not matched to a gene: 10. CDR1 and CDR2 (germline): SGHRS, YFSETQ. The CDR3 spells CASSRTGTGVFYEQYF. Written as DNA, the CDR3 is TGCGCCAGCAGCCGAACCGGGACAGGGGTGTTCTACGAGCAGTACTTC. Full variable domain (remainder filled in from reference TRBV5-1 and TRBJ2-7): KAGVTQTPRYLIKTRGQQVTLSCSPISGHRSVSWYQQTPGQGLQFLFEYFSETQRNKGNFPGRFSGRQFSNSRSEMNVSTLELGDSALYLCASSRTGTGVFYEQYFGPGTRLTVT.

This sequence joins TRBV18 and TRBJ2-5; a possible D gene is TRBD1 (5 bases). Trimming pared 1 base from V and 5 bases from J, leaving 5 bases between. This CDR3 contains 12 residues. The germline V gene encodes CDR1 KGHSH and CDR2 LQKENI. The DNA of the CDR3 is TGTGCCAGCTCACCACAGGGGGAGACCCAGTACTTC. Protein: CASSPQGETQYF.

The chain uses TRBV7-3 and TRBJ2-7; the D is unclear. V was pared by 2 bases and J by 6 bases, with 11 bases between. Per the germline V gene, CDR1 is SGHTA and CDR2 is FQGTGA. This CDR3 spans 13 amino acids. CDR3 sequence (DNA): TGTGCCAGCAGCTTAGGCACCGCCGGCGAGCAGTACTTC. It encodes CASSLGTAGEQYF.

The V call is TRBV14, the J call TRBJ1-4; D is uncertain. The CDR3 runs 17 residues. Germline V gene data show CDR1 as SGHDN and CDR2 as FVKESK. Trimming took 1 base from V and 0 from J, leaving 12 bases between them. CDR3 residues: CASSQGLQTATNEKLFF. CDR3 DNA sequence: TGTGCCAGCAGCCAAGGCCTCCAGACCGCAACTAATGAAAAACTGTTTTTT.

CDR3 coding DNA: TGTGCCAGCAGTTACCTAGCGGGAGTGATTGAGACCCAGTACTTC. This encodes CASSYLAGVIETQYF. V is TRBV6-5 and J is TRBJ2-5, with 10 bases matching TRBD2. Trimming removed 2 bases from V and 5 bases from J; junction bases left unmatched: 5. The CDR3 is 15 residues long. Per the germline V gene, CDR1 is MNHEY and CDR2 is SVGAGI.

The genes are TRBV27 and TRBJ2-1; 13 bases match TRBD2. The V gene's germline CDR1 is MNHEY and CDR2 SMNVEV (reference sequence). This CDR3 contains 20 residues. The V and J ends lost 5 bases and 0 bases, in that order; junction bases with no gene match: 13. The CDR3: CASSPVLAGGPFSSYNEQFF. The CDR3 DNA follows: TGTGCCAGCAGTCCCGTACTAGCGGGAGGGCCATTCAGCTCCTACAATGAGCAGTTCTTC.

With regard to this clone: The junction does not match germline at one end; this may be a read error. CDR3 nucleotides: TGTGCTAGCAGCCCCCAGATGATGCGGGACCCCACCGGGGAGCTGTTTTTT. Amino acids: CASSPQMMRDPTGELFF. The chain employs TRBV7-7 and TRBJ2-2, with D perhaps matching TRBD2 (6 bases). This CDR3 region has 17 residues. Germline loops: CDR1 SSHAT, CDR2 FNYEAQ (reference sequence).

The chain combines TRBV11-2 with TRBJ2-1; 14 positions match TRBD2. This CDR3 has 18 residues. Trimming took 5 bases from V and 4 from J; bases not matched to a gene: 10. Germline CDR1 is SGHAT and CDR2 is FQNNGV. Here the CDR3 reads CASSLTSGRVFLYNEQFF. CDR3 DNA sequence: TGTGCCAGCAGCCTGACTAGCGGGAGGGTCTTCCTATACAATGAGCAGTTCTTC.

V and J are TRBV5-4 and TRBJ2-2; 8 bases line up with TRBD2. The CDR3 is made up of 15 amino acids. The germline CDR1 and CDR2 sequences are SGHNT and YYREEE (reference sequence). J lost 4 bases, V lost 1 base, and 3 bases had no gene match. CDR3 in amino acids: CASSLWLAGTGELFF. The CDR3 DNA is TGTGCCAGCAGCTTGTGGCTAGCGGGCACCGGGGAGCTGTTTTTT.

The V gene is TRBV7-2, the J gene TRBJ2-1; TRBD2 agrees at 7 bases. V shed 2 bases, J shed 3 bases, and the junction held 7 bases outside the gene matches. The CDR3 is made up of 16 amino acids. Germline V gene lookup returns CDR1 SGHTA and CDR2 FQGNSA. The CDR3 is CASSLRTGGGYNEQFF. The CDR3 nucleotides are TGTGCCAGCAGCTTAAGAACGGGAGGCGGCTACAATGAGCAGTTCTTC.

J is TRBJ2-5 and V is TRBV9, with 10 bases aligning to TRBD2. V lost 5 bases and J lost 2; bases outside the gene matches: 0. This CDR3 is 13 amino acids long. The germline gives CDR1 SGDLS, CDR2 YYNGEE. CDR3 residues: CASRGLAQETQYF. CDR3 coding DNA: TGTGCCAGCAGGGGACTAGCGCAAGAGACCCAGTACTTC.